These 26 T cell receptor beta chains were all obtained from the same sample, sequenced in a study of CD8+CD57+ T cells in acquired aplastic anemia. TCR beta VDJ and CDR3 profiling used genomic DNA as template. Using its own MiXCR run on the reads, TCRdb lists one record per CDR3 protein. The sample has about 160,000 distinct CDR3 sequences; 60% to 80% are singletons. Selection for sequencing was limited to patients who had shown CD8+CD57+ cell expansion by flow cytometry. Sequencing was carried out using sorted CD4+, CD8+, or CD8+CD57+ T cells (not recorded which) from PBMCs. These receptor sequences come from a human donor with aplastic anemia.

The genes are TRBV9 and TRBJ2-1; tentative D call: TRBD2 (5 bases). The CDR3 spans 13 residues. The germline V gene has CDR1 SGDLS and CDR2 YYNGEE. V lost 0 bases to trimming and J lost 8 bases, with 9 bases between them. The CDR3: CASSVVASYEQFF. The CDR3 DNA reads as TGTGCCAGCAGCGTAGTGGCTAGCTATGAGCAGTTCTTC. Drawing the rest from reference TRBV9 and TRBJ2-1, the complete variable domain is DSGVTQTPKHLITATGQRVTLRCSPRSGDLSVYWYQQSLDQGLQFLIQYYNGEERAKGNILERFSAQQFPDLHSELNLSSLELGDSALYFCASSVVASYEQFFGPGTRLTVL.

This clonotype showed up many times. The rearrangement joins TRBV6-5 to TRBJ2-3; TRBD1 is a possible D gene (5 bases). The CDR3 has 14 amino acids. CDR1 MNHEY and CDR2 SVGAGI come from the germline V gene. The germline V and J ends were trimmed by 6 bases and 4 bases, with 14 bases remaining between them. Written as DNA, the CDR3 is TGTGCCAGCAGCTTTGGACAACCCTCAGATACGCAGTATTTT. Protein product: CASSFGQPSDTQYF.

The chain employs TRBV20-1 and TRBJ1-6, with unresolved D. Germline V gene lookup returns CDR1 DFQATT and CDR2 SNEGSKA (reference sequence). V was clipped by 7 bases and J by 7 bases, with 20 bases between them. This CDR3 is built from 15 residues. CDR3 in DNA: TGCAGTGTCAGAACGGACCGGAAAAAGAATTCACCCCTCCACTTT. Its translation is CSVRTDRKKNSPLHF.

J is TRBJ2-1 and V is TRBV20-1, with D unclear. The CDR3 totals 13 residues. Germline CDR1 and CDR2: DFQATT and SNEGSKA (reference sequence). The ends were cut back, 4 bases at V and 9 bases at J, with 16 bases in the middle. The CDR3 sequence: CSAINGPMGEQFF. CDR3 sequence (DNA): TGCAGTGCTATCAATGGTCCCATGGGTGAGCAGTTCTTC.

This clonotype came up many times. V usage is TRBV6-1 and J usage is TRBJ1-1; 8 bases agree with TRBD1. Germline values: CDR1 MNHNS, CDR2 SASEGT. V was pared by 6 bases and J by 5 bases, with 11 bases of the junction left unmatched. The CDR3 covers 15 residues. CDR3 loop: CASRLNTGGGTEAFF. CDR3 coding DNA: TGTGCCAGCAGACTAAATACAGGGGGAGGGACTGAAGCTTTCTTT.

This clonotype was recorded a few times. The chain carries TRBV2 and TRBJ2-3, with TRBD1 matching over 9 bases. V dropped 10 bases and J dropped 2; count of bases not matched to a gene: 10. The germline gives CDR1 SNHLY, CDR2 FYNNEI. The CDR3 contains 15 residues. The CDR3 loop reads CATSSGTGSTDTQYF. CDR3 nucleotides: TGTGCCACCTCATCCGGGACAGGGTCCACAGATACGCAGTATTTT.

This clonotype was seen many times. This sequence joins TRBV10-3 and TRBJ2-2; the match to TRBD2 covers 11 bases. The junction had 7 bases not matched to a gene; V was cut back by 0 bases and J by 7 bases. Per germline, CDR1 ENHRY and CDR2 SYGVKD. The CDR3 has 17 amino acids. The CDR3: CAISESTSGSRDGELFF. As DNA, the CDR3 is TGTGCCATCAGTGAGTCCACTAGCGGGAGCAGGGACGGGGAGCTGTTTTTT.

This clonotype was counted between two and nine times. V gene TRBV5-1 combines with J gene TRBJ1-1; 9 bases fit TRBD1. The CDR3 is 13 amino acids. After removal of 7 bases from V and 4 bases from J, the junction contained 5 bases not matched to a gene. The V gene's germline CDR1 is SGHRS and CDR2 YFSETQ. CDR3 DNA: TGCGCCAGCCGACAGGGGGGAGGCACTGAAGCTTTCTTT. The encoded protein is CASRQGGGTEAFF.

The chain uses TRBV7-8 and TRBJ2-7; TRBD2 matches at 8 bases. The trim removed 5 bases at V and 7 bases at J, leaving 16 bases unmatched. Germline V gives CDR1 SGHVS, CDR2 FQNEAQ. CDR3 size: 16 residues. CDR3 amino acids: CASSPGAGALAWEQYF. DNA for the CDR3: TGTGCCAGCAGCCCAGGAGCGGGGGCCCTCGCTTGGGAGCAGTACTTC.

This clonotype showed up just a few times. A much more abundant neighbour one base away suggests this may be a read error. V is TRBV7-2 and J is TRBJ2-1; 10 positions match TRBD2. The CDR3 is 16 amino acids. Germline CDR1 reads SGHTA; CDR2 reads FQGNSA. The CDR3 sequence is CASSLVGLAGVNEQLF. The DNA for the CDR3 is TGTGCCAGCAGCTTAGTGGGTCTAGCGGGGGTTAATGAGCAGCTCTTC.

The rearrangement joins TRBV7-8 to TRBJ2-1; 11 bases are a match to TRBD2. Germline V gives CDR1 SGHVS, CDR2 FQNEAQ. The CDR3 length is 17 residues. Losses at the gene ends were 5 bases for V and 0 bases for J; bases not matched to a gene: 6. CDR3 amino acids: CASSLRLAGSSYNEQFF. The CDR3 DNA sequence: TGTGCCAGCAGCCTACGACTAGCGGGAAGCTCCTACAATGAGCAGTTCTTC. The complete variable domain, with remaining parts taken from reference TRBV7-8 and TRBJ2-1, reads GAGVSQSPRYKVAKRGQDVALRCDPISGHVSLFWYQQALGQGPEFLTYFQNEAQLDKSGLPSDRFFAERPEGSVSTLKIQRTQQEDSAVYLCASSLRLAGSSYNEQFFGPGTRLTVL.

This sequence joins TRBV9 and TRBJ1-1, with D perhaps TRBD1 (5 bases). Trimming left V 1 base short and J 1 base short, with 11 bases between. The CDR3 contains 15 residues. The germline V gene has CDR1 SGDLS and CDR2 YYNGEE. CDR3 coding DNA: TGTGCCAGCAGCGTAAGAACGGGGCCGAACACTGAAGCTTTCTTT. Translated: CASSVRTGPNTEAFF.

This chain uses TRBV12-3 or TRBV12-4 with TRBJ2-2; 8 bases fit TRBD2. The CDR3 covers 17 residues. Germline trimming cut 3 bases from V and 3 bases from J; bases unmatched to any gene: 9. The CDR3 loop is CASSLRGVAGHTGELFF. The CDR3, as DNA: TGTGCCAGCAGTTTGCGGGGGGTTGCGGGACACACCGGGGAGCTGTTTTTT.

This clonotype has only a few counts. J is TRBJ1-6 and V is TRBV20-1, with D perhaps matching TRBD1 (5 bases). This CDR3 contains 16 residues. V shed 6 bases and J shed 2 bases, with 17 bases lying between them. The V gene's germline CDR1 is DFQATT and CDR2 SNEGSKA (reference sequence). DNA of the CDR3: TGCAGTGCAAGGGACGCGAGTAGCACCTATAATTCACCCCTCCACTTT. This translates into CSARDASSTYNSPLHF.

The chain has TRBV10-3 and TRBJ2-7, with a weak D call TRBD2 (6 bases). Trimming took off 4 bases at V and 3 bases at J, with 13 bases between the two ends. CDR1 is ENHRY, CDR2 SYGVKD, per germline. This CDR3 contains 14 residues. The CDR3 here is CAISVGRGYYEQYF. In DNA, the CDR3 is TGTGCCATCAGTGTCGGGCGGGGATACTACGAGCAGTACTTC.

The chain couples TRBV7-9 to TRBJ1-2; TRBD1 aligns across 7 bases. CDR3 length equals 13 residues. From germline, CDR1 is SEHNR and CDR2 FQNEAQ (reference sequence). V lost 5 bases and J lost 5; bases outside the gene matches: 5. The CDR3 is CASSLGTVYGYTF. The CDR3 region has the DNA TGTGCCAGCAGCCTAGGGACAGTGTATGGCTACACCTTC. The full variable domain, its missing parts supplied by reference TRBV7-9 and TRBJ1-2, is DTGVSQNPRHKITKRGQNVTFRCDPISEHNRLYWYRQTLGQGPEFLTYFQNEAQLEKSRLLSDRFSAERPKGSFSTLEIQRTEQGDSAMYLCASSLGTVYGYTFGSGTRLTVV.

The chain uses TRBV5-1 and TRBJ2-3, with 9 bases aligning to TRBD2. V was clipped by 4 bases and J by 0 bases; unmatched bases: 9. CDR1 and CDR2 from the germline V gene are SGHRS and YFSETQ. This CDR3 contains 17 residues. CDR3 protein: CASSQGSSGASTDTQYF. The CDR3 DNA reads TGCGCCAGCAGCCAGGGGTCTAGCGGGGCCAGCACAGATACGCAGTATTTT.

The chain joins TRBV2 to TRBJ2-5, with TRBD1 matching over 9 bases. The CDR3 runs to 14 residues. With 7 bases clipped from V and 0 bases from J, the junction kept 3 bases outside the gene matches. The germline V gene has CDR1 SNHLY and CDR2 FYNNEI. CDR3 bases: TGTGCCAGCACGGGACAGGGAGACCAAGAGACCCAGTACTTC. It is translated as CASTGQGDQETQYF.

The rearrangement links TRBV5-1 to TRBJ2-3; no firm D call. From germline, CDR1 is SGHRS and CDR2 YFSETQ. V was pared by 2 bases and J by 4 bases, with 11 bases between. This CDR3 spans 14 amino acids. CDR3 sequence reads: CASSLSPPSDTQYF. The CDR3 DNA reads as TGCGCCAGCAGCTTATCCCCGCCTTCAGATACGCAGTATTTT. Filled out from reference TRBV5-1 and TRBJ2-3, the complete variable domain reads KAGVTQTPRYLIKTRGQQVTLSCSPISGHRSVSWYQQTPGQGLQFLFEYFSETQRNKGNFPGRFSGRQFSNSRSEMNVSTLELGDSALYLCASSLSPPSDTQYFGPGTRLTVL.

The sample holds one count of this clonotype. This rearrangement joins TRBV7-2 to TRBJ2-6, with D perhaps matching TRBD1 (6 bases). CDR1 is SGHTA and CDR2 is FQGNSA in the germline V gene. This CDR3 has 17 residues. V gave up 7 bases and J gave up 5 bases, with 21 bases separating them. Written as DNA, the CDR3 is TGTGCCAGCAACAAACCGGGACAAATGTGGAGGGCCAACGTCCTGACTTTC. Translation gives CASNKPGQMWRANVLTF. Full variable domain (remainder filled in from reference TRBV7-2 and TRBJ2-6): GAGVSQSPSNKVTEKGKDVELRCDPISGHTALYWYRQSLGQGLEFLIYFQGNSAPDKSGLPSDRFSAERTGGSVSTLTIQRTQQEDSAVYLCASNKPGQMWRANVLTFGAGSRLTVL.

The gene calls are TRBV19 and TRBJ2-1; 11 positions agree with TRBD2. Germline CDR1 LNHDA, CDR2 SQIVND (reference sequence). V shed 3 bases and J 6 bases; nucleotides not matched to a gene: 7. This CDR3 contains 16 residues. For the CDR3, the DNA is TGTGCCAGTAGTATTAGCGGGGGGGAATCGCTCAATGAGCAGTTCTTC. Translated: CASSISGGESLNEQFF. Supplemented by reference TRBV19 and TRBJ2-1, the full variable domain reads DGGITQSPKYLFRKEGQNVTLSCEQNLNHDAMYWYRQDPGQGLRLIYYSQIVNDFQKGDIAEGYSVSREKKESFPLTVTSAQKNPTAFYLCASSISGGESLNEQFFGPGTRLTVL.

The chain has TRBV10-3 and TRBJ2-7; TRBD1 might be the D (6 bases). CDR1 is ENHRY and CDR2 is SYGVKD in the germline V gene. This CDR3 region has 16 residues. The V end lost 4 bases, the J end lost 4 bases, and 20 bases lay between the germline ends. CDR3: CAISGGGGDPAYEQYF. Written as DNA, the CDR3 is TGTGCCATCAGTGGGGGTGGGGGCGACCCTGCTTACGAGCAGTACTTC.

Notes on this clonotype: The CDR3 end shows no conserved phenylalanine or tryptophan, and so a read error is likely. The genes are TRBV5-1 and TRBJ2-7, with no clear D. The CDR3 is made up of 14 amino acids. From germline, CDR1 is SGHRS and CDR2 YFSETQ. V gave up 4 bases and J gave up 6 bases, with 17 bases separating them. This CDR3 is CASSSDGPSGEQYC. The CDR3 region has the DNA TGCGCCAGCAGCAGTGACGGGCCATCTGGCGAGCAGTACTGC.

CDR3 amino acids: CSARGRGSLREQYF. CDR3 DNA: TGCAGTGCTAGGGGCCGGGGGAGTCTCCGCGAGCAGTACTTC. This chain links TRBV20-1 with TRBJ2-7; D might be TRBD2 (6 bases). V lost 3 bases and J lost 6, with 18 bases in between. CDR1 is DFQATT, CDR2 SNEGSKA, per germline (reference sequence). This CDR3 comprises 14 residues.

V gene TRBV6-5 combines with J gene TRBJ1-1; 9 nucleotides match TRBD1. Trimming took 2 bases from V and 3 from J; bases not matched to a gene: 1. This CDR3 has 14 residues. In germline, CDR1 is MNHEY, CDR2 SVGAGI. The CDR3 region has the DNA TGTGCCAGCAGTTACGGGGACAGGGACACTGAAGCTTTCTTT. This codes for CASSYGDRDTEAFF.

A single count supports this clonotype. An end of the junction does not agree with germline; a read error may underlie this. The chain has TRBV7-9 and TRBJ1-1; possible D gene TRBD1, 6 bases. Germline values: CDR1 SEHNR, CDR2 FQNEAQ (reference sequence). The length of the CDR3 is 11 residues. CDR3 sequence reads: CASSFVQGSVF. The CDR3 coding sequence is TGTGCCAGCAGCTTCGTTCAGGGGAGCGTCTTT.